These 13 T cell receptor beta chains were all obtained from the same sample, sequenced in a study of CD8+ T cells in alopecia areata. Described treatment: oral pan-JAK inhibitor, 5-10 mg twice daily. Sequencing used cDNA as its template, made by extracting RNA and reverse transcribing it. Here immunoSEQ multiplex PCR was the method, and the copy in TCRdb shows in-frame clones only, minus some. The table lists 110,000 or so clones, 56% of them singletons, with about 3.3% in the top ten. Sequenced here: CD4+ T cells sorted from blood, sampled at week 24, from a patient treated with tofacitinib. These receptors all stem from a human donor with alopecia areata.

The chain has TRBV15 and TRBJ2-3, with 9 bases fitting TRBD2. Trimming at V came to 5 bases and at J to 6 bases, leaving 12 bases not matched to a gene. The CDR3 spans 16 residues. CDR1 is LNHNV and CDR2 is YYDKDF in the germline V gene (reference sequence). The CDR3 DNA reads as TGTGCCACCAGCCGGGGCGCGGGGGGGCCAGGTGATACGCAGTATTTT. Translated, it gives CATSRGAGGPGDTQYF.

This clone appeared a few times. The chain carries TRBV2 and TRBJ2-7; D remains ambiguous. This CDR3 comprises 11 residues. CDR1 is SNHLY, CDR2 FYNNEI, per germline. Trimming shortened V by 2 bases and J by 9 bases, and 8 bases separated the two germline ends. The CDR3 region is CASSESLGQYF. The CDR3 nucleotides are TGTGCCAGCAGTGAATCTTTGGGGCAGTACTTC. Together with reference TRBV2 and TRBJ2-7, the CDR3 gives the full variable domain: EPEVTQTPSHQVTQMGQEVILRCVPISNHLYFYWYRQILGQKVEFLVSFYNNEISEKSEIFDDQFSVERPDGSNFTLKIRSTKLEDSAMYFCASSESLGQYFGPGTRLTVT.

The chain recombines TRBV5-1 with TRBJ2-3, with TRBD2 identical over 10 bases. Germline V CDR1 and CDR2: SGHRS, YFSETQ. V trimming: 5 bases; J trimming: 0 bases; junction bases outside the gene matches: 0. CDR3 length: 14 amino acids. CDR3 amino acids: CASRLAGSTDTQYF. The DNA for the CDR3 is TGCGCCAGCAGACTAGCGGGGAGCACAGATACGCAGTATTTT.

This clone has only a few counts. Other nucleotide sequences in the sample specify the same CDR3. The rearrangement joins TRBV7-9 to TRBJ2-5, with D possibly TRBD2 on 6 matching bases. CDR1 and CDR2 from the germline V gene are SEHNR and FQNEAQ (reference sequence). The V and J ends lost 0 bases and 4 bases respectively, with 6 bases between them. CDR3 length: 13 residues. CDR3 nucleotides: TGTGCCAGCAGCTTAGCGGGGGGAGAGACCCAGTACTTC. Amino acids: CASSLAGGETQYF.

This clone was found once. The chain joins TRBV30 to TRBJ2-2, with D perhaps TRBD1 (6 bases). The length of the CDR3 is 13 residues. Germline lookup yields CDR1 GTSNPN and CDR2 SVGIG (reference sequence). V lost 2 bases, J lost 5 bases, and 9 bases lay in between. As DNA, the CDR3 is TGTGCCTGGAGTCCGGACAGAACCGGGGAGCTGTTTTTT. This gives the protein CAWSPDRTGELFF.

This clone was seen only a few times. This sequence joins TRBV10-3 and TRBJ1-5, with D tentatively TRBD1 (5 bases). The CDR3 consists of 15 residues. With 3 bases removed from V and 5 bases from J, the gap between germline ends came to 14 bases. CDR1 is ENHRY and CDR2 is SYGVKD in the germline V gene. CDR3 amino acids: CAISDRGGKDQPQHF. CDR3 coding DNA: TGTGCCATCAGTGACCGCGGGGGGAAGGATCAGCCCCAGCATTTT.

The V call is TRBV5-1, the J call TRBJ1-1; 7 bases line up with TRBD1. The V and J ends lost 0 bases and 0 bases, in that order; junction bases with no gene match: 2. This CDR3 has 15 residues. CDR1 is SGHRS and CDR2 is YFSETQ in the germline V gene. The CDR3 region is CASSLVTGMNTEAFF. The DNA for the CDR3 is TGCGCCAGCAGCTTGGTGACAGGGATGAACACTGAAGCTTTCTTT.

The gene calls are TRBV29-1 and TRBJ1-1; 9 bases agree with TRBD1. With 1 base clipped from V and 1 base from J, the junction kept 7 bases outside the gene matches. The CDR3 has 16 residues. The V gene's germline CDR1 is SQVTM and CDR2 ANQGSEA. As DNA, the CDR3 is TGCAGCGTTGAAGGGTTAGGGGGACAGGGGAACACTGAAGCTTTCTTT. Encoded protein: CSVEGLGGQGNTEAFF.

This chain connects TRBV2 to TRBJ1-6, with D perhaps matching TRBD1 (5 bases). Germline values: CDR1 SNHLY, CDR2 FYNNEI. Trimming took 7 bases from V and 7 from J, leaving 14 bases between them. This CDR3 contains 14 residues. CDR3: CASTERGDNSPLHF. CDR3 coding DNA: TGTGCCAGCACCGAGCGGGGGGACAATTCACCCCTCCACTTT.

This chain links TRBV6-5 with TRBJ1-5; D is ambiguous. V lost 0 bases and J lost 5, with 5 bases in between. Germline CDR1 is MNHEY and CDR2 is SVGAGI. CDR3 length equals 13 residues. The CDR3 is CASSYSNDQPQHF. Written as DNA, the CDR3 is TGTGCCAGCAGTTACTCGAACGATCAGCCCCAGCATTTT.

CDR3 sequence reads: CASSATGVKDSPLHF. The CDR3 bases are TGTGCCAGCAGCGCCACAGGTGTGAAGGATTCACCCCTCCACTTT. The J gene is TRBJ1-6, the V gene TRBV6-5, with TRBD1 as a possible D gene (5 bases). Germline lookup yields CDR1 MNHEY and CDR2 SVGAGI. This CDR3 has 15 residues. V was pared by 6 bases and J by 8 bases, with 17 bases between.

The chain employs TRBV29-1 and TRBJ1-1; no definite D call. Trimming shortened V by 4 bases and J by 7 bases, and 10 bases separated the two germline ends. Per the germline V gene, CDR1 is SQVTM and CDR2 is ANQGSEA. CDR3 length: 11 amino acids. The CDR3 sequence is CSVVANVEAFF. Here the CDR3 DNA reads TGCAGCGTTGTGGCGAACGTTGAAGCTTTCTTT.

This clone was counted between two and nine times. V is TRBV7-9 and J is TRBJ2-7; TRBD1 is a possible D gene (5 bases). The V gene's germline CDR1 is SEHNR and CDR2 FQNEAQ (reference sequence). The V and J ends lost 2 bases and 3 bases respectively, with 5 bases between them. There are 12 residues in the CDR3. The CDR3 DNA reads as TGTGCCAGCAGCTTACAGGGCTACGAGCAGTACTTC. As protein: CASSLQGYEQYF.